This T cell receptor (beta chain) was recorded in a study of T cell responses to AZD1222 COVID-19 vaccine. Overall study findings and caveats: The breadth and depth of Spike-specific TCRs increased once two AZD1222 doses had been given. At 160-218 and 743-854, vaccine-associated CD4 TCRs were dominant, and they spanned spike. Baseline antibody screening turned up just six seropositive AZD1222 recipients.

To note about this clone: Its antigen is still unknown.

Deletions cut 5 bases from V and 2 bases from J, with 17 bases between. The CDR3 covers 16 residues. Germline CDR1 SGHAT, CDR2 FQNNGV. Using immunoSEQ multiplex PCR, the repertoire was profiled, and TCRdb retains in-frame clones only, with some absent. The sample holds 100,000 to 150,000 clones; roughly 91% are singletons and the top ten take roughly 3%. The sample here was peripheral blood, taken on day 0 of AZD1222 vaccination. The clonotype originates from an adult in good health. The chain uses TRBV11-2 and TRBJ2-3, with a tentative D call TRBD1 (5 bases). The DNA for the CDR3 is TGTGCCAGCAGCAGACGCCAGGGTACAAACACAGATACGCAGTATTTT. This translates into CASSRRQGTNTDTQYF.